The clone carrying this T cell receptor (beta chain) appeared many times. CDR3 length: 14 amino acids. The germline CDR1 and CDR2 sequences are SGHDT and YYEEEE. Trimming removed 4 bases from V and 1 base from J, with 11 bases in between. This sample is drawn from a study of T cell clones after liver transplantation. As for the study in general: Draws occurred before transplant, before withdrawal, and after complete or failed withdrawal.

Sorting of unstimulated PBMCs yielded separate CD3+CD4+ and CD3+CD8+ fractions. The assay was immunoSEQ multiplex PCR, and TCRdb's table has in-frame clones only and misses some. The sample has 60,000 or so clones, about 70% seen once. The chain joins TRBV5-6 to TRBJ1-2; D remains unclear. The specimen was CD4+ T cells from blood, collected before liver transplant. The source of this sequence is a human donor who received a liver transplant. In nucleotides, the CDR3 is TGTGCCAGCAGCGAACCACGGGTTAACTATGGCTACACCTTC. Translated: CASSEPRVNYGYTF.